This T cell receptor (beta chain) comes out of a study of shared clonotypes between healthy human individuals. The study, taken as a whole, reports: Researchers found naive subsets generally carried larger estimated richness than memory subsets.

The CDR3 has 15 amino acids. The J segment lost 4 bases and the V segment lost 5 bases, leaving 4 bases of the junction unmatched. The V gene's germline CDR1 is MDHEN and CDR2 SYDVKM. Measured with immunoSEQ multiplex PCR; TCRdb has only the in-frame clones, and not every one. In the table there are about 1.1 million clones, approximately 80% of which are singletons. The table lists this clone with a few counts. The antigen is undetermined. The chain combines TRBV28 with TRBJ2-2, with TRBD1 matching over 10 bases. The receptor was isolated from a man aged 18 to 35 in good health. Some clones in this sample may be carry-over from other donors' samples. Sequencing was done on a sample of memory CD4+ T cells from PBMCs. The subset is: CD45RA-negative fraction. CDR3 region: CASSLWTGGTGELFF. In DNA form, the CDR3 reads TGTGCCAGCAGTCTTTGGACAGGGGGCACCGGGGAGCTGTTTTTT.